This T cell receptor beta chain was captured by sequencing in a study of blood T cells in healthy people across ages. A J-beta primer mix and a sample-barcoded 5' primer were used in a second PCR of roughly 7 to 12 cycles. From the 5' RACE reads, TCRdb called clonotypes with MiXCR, one entry per CDR3 protein. The table has about 1.5 million distinct CDR3 sequences, 35% to 45% seen once. This clonotype turned up a few times. The CDR3 consists of 13 residues. Germline V gene data show CDR1 as DFQATT and CDR2 as SNEGSKA (reference sequence). V was pared by 3 bases and J by 5 bases, with 5 bases of the junction left unmatched. No fewer than 7 million PBMCs went into each sample.

J is TRBJ2-7 and V is TRBV20-1, with TRBD1 matching over 9 bases. The sample consisted of blood. This clonotype originated in a woman between 18 and 29 years old in good health. The DNA of the CDR3 is TGCAGTGCTAGGTACAGGGGGCCTCACGAGCAGTACTTC. This gives the protein CSARYRGPHEQYF.